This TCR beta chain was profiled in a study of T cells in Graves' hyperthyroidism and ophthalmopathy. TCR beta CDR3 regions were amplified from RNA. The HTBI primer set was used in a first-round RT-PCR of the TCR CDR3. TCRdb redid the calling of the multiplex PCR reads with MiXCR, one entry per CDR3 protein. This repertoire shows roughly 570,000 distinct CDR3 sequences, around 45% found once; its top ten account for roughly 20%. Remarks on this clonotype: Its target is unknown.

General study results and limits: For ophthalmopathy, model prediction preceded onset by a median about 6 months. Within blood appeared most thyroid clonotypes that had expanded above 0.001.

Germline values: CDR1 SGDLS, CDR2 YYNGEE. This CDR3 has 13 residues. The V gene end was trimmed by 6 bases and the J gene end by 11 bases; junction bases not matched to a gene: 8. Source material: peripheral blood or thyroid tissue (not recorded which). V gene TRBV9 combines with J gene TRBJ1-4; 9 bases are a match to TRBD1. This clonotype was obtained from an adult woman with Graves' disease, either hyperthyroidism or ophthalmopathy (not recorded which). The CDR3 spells CASTSGQGDKLFF. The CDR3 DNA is TGTGCCAGCACTTCGGGACAGGGTGATAAACTGTTTTTT.